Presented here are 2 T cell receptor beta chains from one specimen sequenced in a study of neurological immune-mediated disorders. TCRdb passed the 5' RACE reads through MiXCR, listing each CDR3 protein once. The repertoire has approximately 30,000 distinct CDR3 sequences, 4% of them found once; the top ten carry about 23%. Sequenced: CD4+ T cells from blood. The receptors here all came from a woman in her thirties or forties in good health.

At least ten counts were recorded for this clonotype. CDR3 nucleotide sequence: TGTGCCAGCAGCGTAGCCGGAACCTACAATGAGCAGTTCTTC. Translation gives CASSVAGTYNEQFF. The V and J genes are TRBV9 and TRBJ2-1; D gene unclear. The V gene's germline CDR1 is SGDLS and CDR2 YYNGEE. The CDR3 sequence is 14 residues long. Trimming cost V 0 bases and J 2 bases, with 6 bases left between them.

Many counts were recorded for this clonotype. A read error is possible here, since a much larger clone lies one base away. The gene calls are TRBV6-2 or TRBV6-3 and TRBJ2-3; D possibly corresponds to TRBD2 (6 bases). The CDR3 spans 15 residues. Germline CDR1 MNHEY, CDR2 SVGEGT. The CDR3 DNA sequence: TGTACCAGCAGTTCCTCAGCGGGTAGCACAGATACGCAGTATTTT. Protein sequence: CTSSSSAGSTDTQYF.